This T cell receptor beta chain was retrieved from a study of vaccination and CD4 T cells after COVID-19. Study context: Several convalescent cases were mild and one was severe, and all had been SARS-CoV-2 positive by nasal swab PCR. Overlapping peptides of the spike proteins of SARS-CoV-2, HCoV-NL63, HCoV-OC43 and HCoV-229E were used for cell stimulation.

The Oncomine TCR Beta short-read assay generated sequence data from the DNA of cultured CD4+ T cells. TCRdb recomputed calls from the PCR reads with MiXCR, one row per CDR3 protein. The table has over 10,000 distinct CDR3 sequences, roughly 60% seen once. The treatment is: approximately 9-day PBMC culture with coronavirus spike peptide pools or control peptides (ViraFEST assay). Study-wide findings and caveats: Convalescent patient numbers were relatively low, with no early post-infection timepoints.

This CDR3 comprises 15 residues. V lost 0 bases and J lost 4; bases outside the gene matches: 0. Germline V gene data show CDR1 as SGHTA and CDR2 as FQGNSA. This clonotype was recorded a few times. Its target is unknown. This receptor was identified in a human donor who had recovered from COVID-19. The chain couples TRBV7-2 to TRBJ2-5; 12 bases map to TRBD1. The sample consisted of CD4+ T cells from blood, cultured in vitro. Written as DNA, the CDR3 is TGTGCCAGCAGCTTAGCGGGACAGGGGGCAGAGACCCAGTACTTC. Translating it yields CASSLAGQGAETQYF.